This T cell receptor (beta chain) was captured by sequencing in a study of blood T cell repertoires in COVID-19. Overall study context: Nucleic acid was either cDNA or gDNA, and it came from T cells, B-cell-depleted T cells, or PBMCs.

Sequencing was performed with immunoSEQ multiplex PCR; in TCRdb, only in-frame clones are kept and a portion is missing. Altogether over 20,000 clones are present, 89% being singletons, with the ten largest covering 9% to 10%. This CDR3 contains 16 residues. Germline V gene data show CDR1 as KGHDR and CDR2 as SFDVKD. V was trimmed by 3 bases and J by 4 bases, leaving 16 bases between them. The chain couples TRBV24-1 to TRBJ2-3, with TRBD1 as a possible D gene (8 bases). The clonotype originates from a man in his 70s with acute or convalescent COVID-19. The material sequenced was peripheral blood. The CDR3 is CATSDPHRGRADTQYF. The CDR3 DNA is TGTGCCACCAGTGATCCCCACAGGGGGAGGGCAGATACGCAGTATTTT.